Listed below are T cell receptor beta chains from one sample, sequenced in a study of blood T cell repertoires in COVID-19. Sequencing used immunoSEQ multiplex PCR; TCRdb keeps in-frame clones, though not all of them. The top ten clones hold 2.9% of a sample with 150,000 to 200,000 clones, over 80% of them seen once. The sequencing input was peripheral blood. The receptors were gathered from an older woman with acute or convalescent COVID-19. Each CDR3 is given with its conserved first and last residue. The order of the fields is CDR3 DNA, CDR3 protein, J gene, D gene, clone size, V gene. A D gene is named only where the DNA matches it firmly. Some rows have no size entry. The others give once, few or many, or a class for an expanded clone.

cdr3_nt: TGTGCCAGCAGCTTAGGGGACAGGGCCGCGTACAATGAGCAGTTCTTC; cdr3_aa: CASSLGDRAAYNEQFF; j_call: TRBJ2-1; d_call: TRBD1; clone_size: .; v_call: TRBV7-3
cdr3_nt: TGTGCCAGCAGCTTAGGAGGGCCCCTCCACTTT; cdr3_aa: CASSLGGPLHF; j_call: TRBJ1-6; d_call: .; clone_size: .; v_call: TRBV7-9
cdr3_nt: TGTGCCAGCAGCTTAGGGGGACTAGTTACCTACGAGCAGTACTTC; cdr3_aa: CASSLGGLVTYEQYF; j_call: TRBJ2-7; d_call: TRBD2; clone_size: .; v_call: TRBV7-2
cdr3_nt: TGTGCCAGCAGCCCCAGGCTAGCGGGGCACACCGGGGAGCTGTTTTTT; cdr3_aa: CASSPRLAGHTGELFF; j_call: TRBJ2-2; d_call: TRBD2; clone_size: .; v_call: TRBV6-2/TRBV6-3
cdr3_nt: TGCGCCAGCAGCGCCGGACAGGACAGGGGGGGCTATGGCTACACCTTC; cdr3_aa: CASSAGQDRGGYGYTF; j_call: TRBJ1-2; d_call: TRBD1; clone_size: .; v_call: TRBV5-1
cdr3_nt: TGTGCCAGCACCAACGGGGCAGGGGGTGTCTACGAGCAGTACTTC; cdr3_aa: CASTNGAGGVYEQYF; j_call: TRBJ2-7; d_call: TRBD1; clone_size: .; v_call: TRBV7-2
cdr3_nt: TGTGCCAGCAGTGTAGGGGCGAACACCGGGGAGCTGTTTTTT; cdr3_aa: CASSVGANTGELFF; j_call: TRBJ2-2; d_call: .; clone_size: .; v_call: TRBV2
cdr3_nt: TGTGCCAGCAGTTACCTGGACAGCCGGAACACTGAAGCTTTCTTT; cdr3_aa: CASSYLDSRNTEAFF; j_call: TRBJ1-1; d_call: .; clone_size: .; v_call: TRBV6-5
cdr3_nt: TGTGCCAGCACTGGCGGGGCGAGTCGAACTGAAGCTTTCTTT; cdr3_aa: CASTGGASRTEAFF; j_call: TRBJ1-1; d_call: .; clone_size: .; v_call: TRBV6-5
cdr3_nt: TGTGCCAGTAGTAAACAGGGGGGAGTGGAGACCCAGTACTTC; cdr3_aa: CASSKQGGVETQYF; j_call: TRBJ2-5; d_call: TRBD1; clone_size: .; v_call: TRBV19
cdr3_nt: TGTGCCACCAGTGACCCTCGGACAGGGGGCTGGGAGACCCAGTACTTC; cdr3_aa: CATSDPRTGGWETQYF; j_call: TRBJ2-5; d_call: TRBD1; clone_size: .; v_call: TRBV24-1
cdr3_nt: TGTGCCAGCAGCGTTACTAGCGGGGGGCCCTACGAGCAGTACTTC; cdr3_aa: CASSVTSGGPYEQYF; j_call: TRBJ2-7; d_call: TRBD2; clone_size: .; v_call: TRBV9
cdr3_nt: TGCGCCAGCAGCTCGACAGGGGGGAACTATGGCTACACCTTC; cdr3_aa: CASSSTGGNYGYTF; j_call: TRBJ1-2; d_call: TRBD1; clone_size: .; v_call: TRBV4-1
cdr3_nt: TGTGCCAGTAGTATACAAACAGGGAATTATGGCTACACCTTC; cdr3_aa: CASSIQTGNYGYTF; j_call: TRBJ1-2; d_call: .; clone_size: .; v_call: TRBV19
cdr3_nt: TGTGCCAGCAGTTTATGGGATTGGAGTCAGCCCCAGCATTTT; cdr3_aa: CASSLWDWSQPQHF; j_call: TRBJ1-5; d_call: .; clone_size: .; v_call: TRBV28
cdr3_nt: TGTGCCAGCAGCTTAGATGCGGGGGGTGGAAATCAGCCCCAGCATTTT; cdr3_aa: CASSLDAGGGNQPQHF; j_call: TRBJ1-5; d_call: .; clone_size: .; v_call: TRBV7-8
cdr3_nt: TGTGCCAGCAGTTCCCACCCGACAGGTACATCCTACGAGCAGTACTTC; cdr3_aa: CASSSHPTGTSYEQYF; j_call: TRBJ2-7; d_call: .; clone_size: few; v_call: TRBV27
cdr3_nt: TGTGCCAGCAGTTCTAGGACAGGGACCTACGAGCAGTACTTC; cdr3_aa: CASSSRTGTYEQYF; j_call: TRBJ2-7; d_call: TRBD1; clone_size: once; v_call: TRBV27
cdr3_nt: TGTGCCAGCAGCAAAGCACAGGGGTTGAACACTGAAGCTTTCTTT; cdr3_aa: CASSKAQGLNTEAFF; j_call: TRBJ1-1; d_call: TRBD1; clone_size: .; v_call: TRBV5-4
cdr3_nt: TGCGCCAGCAGCCCGACTAGCGGGGGGGCGAATGAGCAGTTCTTC; cdr3_aa: CASSPTSGGANEQFF; j_call: TRBJ2-1; d_call: TRBD2; clone_size: .; v_call: TRBV5-1
cdr3_nt: TGTGCCAGCAGCCAGGCGAGGGTCTACAATGAGCAGTTCTTC; cdr3_aa: CASSQARVYNEQFF; j_call: TRBJ2-1; d_call: .; clone_size: .; v_call: TRBV4-2
cdr3_nt: TGTGCCAGCAGCCGTGTCCAAGAGACCCAGTACTTC; cdr3_aa: CASSRVQETQYF; j_call: TRBJ2-5; d_call: .; clone_size: once; v_call: TRBV7-2
cdr3_nt: TGTGCTAGCAGCTTAGCTCCCCCTTCTGACTATGGCTACACCTTC; cdr3_aa: CASSLAPPSDYGYTF; j_call: TRBJ1-2; d_call: .; clone_size: .; v_call: TRBV7-7
cdr3_nt: TGTGCTAGCAGCTTAGTATCTACAGCAACTAATGAAAAACTGTTTTTT; cdr3_aa: CASSLVSTATNEKLFF; j_call: TRBJ1-4; d_call: .; clone_size: .; v_call: TRBV7-7
cdr3_nt: TGTGCTAGTGGTTTGATAGGGGGTCAGCCCCAGCATTTT; cdr3_aa: CASGLIGGQPQHF; j_call: TRBJ1-5; d_call: .; clone_size: .; v_call: TRBV12-5
cdr3_nt: TGTGCCAGTAGTCCCCGGACTAGCGGGGGGGCTGGCAATGAGCAGTTCTTC; cdr3_aa: CASSPRTSGGAGNEQFF; j_call: TRBJ2-1; d_call: TRBD2; clone_size: .; v_call: TRBV19
cdr3_nt: TGTGCCAGCAGCTTGGGGCCCGAGCAGTTCTTC; cdr3_aa: CASSLGPEQFF; j_call: TRBJ2-1; d_call: .; clone_size: .; v_call: TRBV5-5
cdr3_nt: TGTGCCAGCAGCTCGGGACTGTCTGAAAATGAGCAGTTCTTC; cdr3_aa: CASSSGLSENEQFF; j_call: TRBJ2-1; d_call: .; clone_size: .; v_call: TRBV7-3
cdr3_nt: TGTGCCAGCAGCTTGGGGGGACACACAGGAAAGTTCTATGGCTACACCTTC; cdr3_aa: CASSLGGHTGKFYGYTF; j_call: TRBJ1-2; d_call: .; clone_size: .; v_call: TRBV5-6
cdr3_nt: TGTGCCAGCAGTGATCTACAGGGGATTAGGGAAAAACTGTTTTTT; cdr3_aa: CASSDLQGIREKLFF; j_call: TRBJ1-4; d_call: TRBD1; clone_size: .; v_call: TRBV25-1
cdr3_nt: TGTGCCAGCAGTTACAGGGGCAATCAGCCCCAGCATTTT; cdr3_aa: CASSYRGNQPQHF; j_call: TRBJ1-5; d_call: .; clone_size: once; v_call: TRBV28
cdr3_nt: TGCGCCAGCAGCAAGTCCGCCAAGGAGATTGAAGCTTTCTTT; cdr3_aa: CASSKSAKEIEAFF; j_call: TRBJ1-1; d_call: .; clone_size: .; v_call: TRBV23-1
cdr3_nt: TGTGCCAGCAGTTACTACAGGGGAAGAGAACAGCCCCAGCATTTT; cdr3_aa: CASSYYRGREQPQHF; j_call: TRBJ1-5; d_call: TRBD1; clone_size: once; v_call: TRBV6-2/TRBV6-3
cdr3_nt: TGTGCCAGCAGTTTATCCTATAAAGCGGGGGCGGAGGAGACCCAGTACTTC; cdr3_aa: CASSLSYKAGAEETQYF; j_call: TRBJ2-5; d_call: TRBD2; clone_size: .; v_call: TRBV28
cdr3_nt: TGTGCCAGCAGCTCCGGCGGACTAAACACCGGGGAGCTGTTTTTT; cdr3_aa: CASSSGGLNTGELFF; j_call: TRBJ2-2; d_call: .; clone_size: .; v_call: TRBV5-4
cdr3_nt: TGCGCCAGCAGCCAAGATGGGGCTAGCGGGGGGGCATCCTACAATGAGCAGTTCTTC; cdr3_aa: CASSQDGASGGASYNEQFF; j_call: TRBJ2-1; d_call: TRBD2; clone_size: .; v_call: TRBV4-3
cdr3_nt: TGTGCCAGCAGCCACCCGGGACAGGGCTATGGCTACACCTTC; cdr3_aa: CASSHPGQGYGYTF; j_call: TRBJ1-2; d_call: TRBD1; clone_size: few; v_call: TRBV4-2
cdr3_nt: TGTGCCAGCACCTCTAGCGGGGCCAACACAGATACGCAGTATTTT; cdr3_aa: CASTSSGANTDTQYF; j_call: TRBJ2-3; d_call: TRBD2; clone_size: .; v_call: TRBV11-1
cdr3_nt: TGTGCCAGCAGCGACAGAACCGCGACAGATACGCAGTATTTT; cdr3_aa: CASSDRTATDTQYF; j_call: TRBJ2-3; d_call: .; clone_size: .; v_call: TRBV6-2/TRBV6-3
cdr3_nt: TGTGCCAGCAGGGTTCGGTTGGGGGCAAACACCATATATTTT; cdr3_aa: CASRVRLGANTIYF; j_call: TRBJ1-3; d_call: .; clone_size: .; v_call: TRBV6-5
cdr3_nt: TGTGCCACCAGCAGGTGGACAGGAACAACCTATAATTCACCCCTCCACTTT; cdr3_aa: CATSRWTGTTYNSPLHF; j_call: TRBJ1-6; d_call: TRBD1; clone_size: .; v_call: TRBV15
cdr3_nt: TGTGCCAGTTCCCCGTGGAGAGTGAACACTGAAGCTTTCTTT; cdr3_aa: CASSPWRVNTEAFF; j_call: TRBJ1-1; d_call: .; clone_size: .; v_call: TRBV19
cdr3_nt: TGCGCCAGCAGCCAGACAGGGAATGGAAACACCATATATTTT; cdr3_aa: CASSQTGNGNTIYF; j_call: TRBJ1-3; d_call: TRBD1; clone_size: .; v_call: TRBV5-1
cdr3_nt: TGCGCCAGCAGCCAAGCAATGATGTCAGGGCTGGCTTTCTTT; cdr3_aa: CASSQAMMSGLAFF; j_call: TRBJ1-1; d_call: .; clone_size: .; v_call: TRBV4-1
cdr3_nt: TGCGCCAGCAGCTTGATGGGCCGGGAGCAGCCCCAGCATTTT; cdr3_aa: CASSLMGREQPQHF; j_call: TRBJ1-5; d_call: .; clone_size: .; v_call: TRBV5-1
cdr3_nt: TGTGCCAGCAGCCAAGGGACGGACAGGGGCAATCAGCCCCAGCATTTT; cdr3_aa: CASSQGTDRGNQPQHF; j_call: TRBJ1-5; d_call: TRBD1; clone_size: .; v_call: TRBV4-2
cdr3_nt: TGTGCCAGCAGTTACACTACAGGGGGGCCTTACGAGCAGTACTTC; cdr3_aa: CASSYTTGGPYEQYF; j_call: TRBJ2-7; d_call: TRBD1; clone_size: .; v_call: TRBV6-5
cdr3_nt: TGTGCCAGCAGTTACCGACAGGGTAGGGGTGAGCAGTTCTTC; cdr3_aa: CASSYRQGRGEQFF; j_call: TRBJ2-1; d_call: TRBD1; clone_size: .; v_call: TRBV6-5
cdr3_nt: TGTGCCAGCTCGTTGGACAGGGGGATTCCCTACAATGAGCAGTTCTTC; cdr3_aa: CASSLDRGIPYNEQFF; j_call: TRBJ2-1; d_call: TRBD1; clone_size: once; v_call: TRBV18
cdr3_nt: TGTGCCAGCTGGACTAGCGGGGGGGGAGAGCAGTACTTC; cdr3_aa: CASWTSGGGEQYF; j_call: TRBJ2-7; d_call: TRBD2; clone_size: .; v_call: TRBV6-6
cdr3_nt: TGTGCCAGCAGTTTATGGACAGGGGCCAAAAACATTCAGTACTTC; cdr3_aa: CASSLWTGAKNIQYF; j_call: TRBJ2-4; d_call: TRBD1; clone_size: .; v_call: TRBV28
cdr3_nt: TGTGCCTGGTCGGAAAATCTCTGGACAGGGGGCGTTGTCGGGGAGCTGTTTTTT; cdr3_aa: CAWSENLWTGGVVGELFF; j_call: TRBJ2-2; d_call: TRBD1; clone_size: .; v_call: TRBV30
cdr3_nt: TGTGCCAGCAGCTCCGACCGCCTAGCGGGGGGGTTAGATACGCAGTATTTT; cdr3_aa: CASSSDRLAGGLDTQYF; j_call: TRBJ2-3; d_call: TRBD2; clone_size: once; v_call: TRBV11-2
cdr3_nt: TGTGCCAGCAGCTTAGAGCCGGGACAGTACTACGAGCAGTACTTC; cdr3_aa: CASSLEPGQYYEQYF; j_call: TRBJ2-7; d_call: TRBD1; clone_size: .; v_call: TRBV7-2
cdr3_nt: TGCGCCAGCAGATTGGACACCAGCTCTGGAAACACCATATATTTT; cdr3_aa: CASRLDTSSGNTIYF; j_call: TRBJ1-3; d_call: .; clone_size: .; v_call: TRBV10-2
cdr3_nt: TGTGCCAGCAGCTTATCTGACAGGGTTAATCAGCCCCAGCATTTT; cdr3_aa: CASSLSDRVNQPQHF; j_call: TRBJ1-5; d_call: TRBD1; clone_size: .; v_call: TRBV11-2
cdr3_nt: TGTGCCAGCAGCTCACCGACAGGAACCGTCTACACCTTC; cdr3_aa: CASSSPTGTVYTF; j_call: TRBJ1-2; d_call: .; clone_size: .; v_call: TRBV7-2
cdr3_nt: TGTGCCAGCAGTTCCCTTATCAATCAGCCCCAGCATTTT; cdr3_aa: CASSSLINQPQHF; j_call: TRBJ1-5; d_call: .; clone_size: .; v_call: TRBV12-3/TRBV12-4
cdr3_nt: TGTGCCAGCAGTTTAAGTTTCCCCCGGCAGCCCCAGCATTTT; cdr3_aa: CASSLSFPRQPQHF; j_call: TRBJ1-5; d_call: .; clone_size: few; v_call: TRBV28